This T cell receptor beta chain was identified in a study of blood T cells in healthy people across ages. This CDR3 is 14 amino acids long. Germline assignment: CDR1 SGHKS and CDR2 YYEKEE (reference sequence). Alongside a J-beta primer mix, a sample-barcoded 5' primer served in a second PCR lasting 7 to 11 cycles. One entry per CDR3 protein, called by TCRdb with MiXCR from the 5' RACE reads. The data hold about 650,000 distinct CDR3 sequences, with 32% observed a single time. Isolation recovered at least 6.5 million PBMCs from every sample. The sequenced material came from blood. V gene TRBV5-5 combines with J gene TRBJ2-7; 9 bases are a match to TRBD2. The J call may be in error: the DNA end matches TRBJ2-5 better. This clonotype was sampled from a woman aged 80 or over in good health. The CDR3, as DNA: TGTGCCAGCAGCGGGAATAGCGGGGGAGAGACCCAGTACTTC. Its protein product is CASSGNSGGETQYF.